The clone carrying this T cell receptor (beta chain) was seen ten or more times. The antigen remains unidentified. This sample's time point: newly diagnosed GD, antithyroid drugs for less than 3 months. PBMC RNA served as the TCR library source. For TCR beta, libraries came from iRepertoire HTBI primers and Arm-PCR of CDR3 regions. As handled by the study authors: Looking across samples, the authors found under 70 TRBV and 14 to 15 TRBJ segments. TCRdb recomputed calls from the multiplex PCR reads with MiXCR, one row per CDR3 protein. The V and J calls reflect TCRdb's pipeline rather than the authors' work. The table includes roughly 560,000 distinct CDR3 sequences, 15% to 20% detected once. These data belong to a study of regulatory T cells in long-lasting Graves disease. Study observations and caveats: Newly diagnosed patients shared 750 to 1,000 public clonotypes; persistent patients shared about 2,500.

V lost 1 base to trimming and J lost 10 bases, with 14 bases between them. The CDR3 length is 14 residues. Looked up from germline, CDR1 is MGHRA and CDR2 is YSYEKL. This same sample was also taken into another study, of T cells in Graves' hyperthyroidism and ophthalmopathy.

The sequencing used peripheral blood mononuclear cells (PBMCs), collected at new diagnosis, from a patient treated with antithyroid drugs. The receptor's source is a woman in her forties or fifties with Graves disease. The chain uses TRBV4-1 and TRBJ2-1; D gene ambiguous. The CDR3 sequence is CASSQVGLSGEQFF. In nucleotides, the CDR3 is TGCGCCAGCAGCCAAGTAGGGCTTAGTGGCGAGCAGTTCTTC.